This TCR beta chain was sequenced during a study of long-term antiretroviral therapy in people with HIV. Turning to the study itself: Collection dates of the earliest samples fall about a decade before the 2015 immediate-ART recommendation. Notes on the study in general: Adherence to ART, viral resistance and therapy changes lacked any data. At every time point, clones expanded before ART dominated the repertoire.

V shed 6 bases, J shed 0 bases, and the junction held 4 bases outside the gene matches. The CDR3 is made up of 14 amino acids. Per the germline V gene, CDR1 is SQVTM and CDR2 is ANQGSEA. On this clone: What it recognizes is unknown.

The libraries were made with immunoSEQ v3.0 at survey level. Sequencing aimed at roughly 35,000-50,000 T-cell genomes per sample. The protocol was immunoSEQ multiplex PCR, while the TCRdb copy is restricted to in-frame clones and leaves out a portion. The repertoire holds about 22,000 clones, with about 88% as singletons. The source was unsorted PBMCs, collected 0.6 years after starting antiretroviral therapy. The source is a man between 60 and 70 years old with HIV. The chain has TRBV29-1 and TRBJ2-7; 11 bases line up with TRBD2. The CDR3 DNA reads as TGCAGCGTGGCGACTAGCGGGGACTCCTACGAGCAGTACTTC. Translating it yields CSVATSGDSYEQYF.